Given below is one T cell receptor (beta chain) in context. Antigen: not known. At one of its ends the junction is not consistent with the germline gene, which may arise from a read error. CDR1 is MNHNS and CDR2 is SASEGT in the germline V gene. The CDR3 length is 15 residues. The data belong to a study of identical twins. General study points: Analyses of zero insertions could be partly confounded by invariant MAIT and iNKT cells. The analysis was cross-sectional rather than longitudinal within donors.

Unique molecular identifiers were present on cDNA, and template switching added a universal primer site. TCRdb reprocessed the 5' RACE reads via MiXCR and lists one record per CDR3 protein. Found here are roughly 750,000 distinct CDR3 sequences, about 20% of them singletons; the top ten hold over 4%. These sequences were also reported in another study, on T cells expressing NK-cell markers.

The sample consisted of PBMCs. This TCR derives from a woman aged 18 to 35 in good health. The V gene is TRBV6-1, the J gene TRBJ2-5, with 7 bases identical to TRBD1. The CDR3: CASNRPGRGTETQSF. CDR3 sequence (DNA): TGTGCCAGCAACCGACCGGGCAGGGGGACAGAGACCCAGTCCTTC.